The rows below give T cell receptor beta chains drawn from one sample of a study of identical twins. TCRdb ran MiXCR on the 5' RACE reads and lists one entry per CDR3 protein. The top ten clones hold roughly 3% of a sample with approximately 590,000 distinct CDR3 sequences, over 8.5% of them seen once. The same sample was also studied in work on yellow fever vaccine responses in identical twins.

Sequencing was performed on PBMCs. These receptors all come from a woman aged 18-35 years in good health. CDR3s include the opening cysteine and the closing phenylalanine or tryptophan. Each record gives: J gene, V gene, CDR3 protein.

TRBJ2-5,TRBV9,CASSKRGGAQETQYF
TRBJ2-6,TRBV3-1,CASSLRQTGANVLTF
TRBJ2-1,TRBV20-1,CSARDHQGTYNEQFF
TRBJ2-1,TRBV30,CAWSFGGNEQFF
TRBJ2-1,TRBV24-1,CATSEYRVGSYNEQFF
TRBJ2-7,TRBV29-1,CSAWGGTVYEQYF
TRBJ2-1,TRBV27,CASTLAGGYNEQFF
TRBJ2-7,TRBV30,CAWSVQGVYEQYF
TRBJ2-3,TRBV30,CAWSGLAGANTDTQYF
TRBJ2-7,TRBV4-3,CASSQSLADRSSYEQYF
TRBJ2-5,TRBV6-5,CASSYLRRGRVETQYF
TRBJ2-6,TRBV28,CASSFTSSGANVLTF
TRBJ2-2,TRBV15,CATSRVPQGAGTGELFF
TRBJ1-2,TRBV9,CASSVGGTGGAYGYTF
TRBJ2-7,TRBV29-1,CSVTPAGSGEQYF
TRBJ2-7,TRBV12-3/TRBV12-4,CASSLASASGIFEQYF
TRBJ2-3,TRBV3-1,CASSQGRGSFADTQYF
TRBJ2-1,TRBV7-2,CASSLSTYNEQFF
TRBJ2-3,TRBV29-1,CSVGESTDTQYF
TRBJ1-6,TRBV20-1,CSARDLTRGTGVSPLHF
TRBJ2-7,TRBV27,CASSSQGLAYEQYF
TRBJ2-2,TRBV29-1,CSVGLPNTGELFF
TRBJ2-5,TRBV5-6,CASSLTVPPFGGQETQYF
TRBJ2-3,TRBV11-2,CASSLLPKLRQGLNTDTQYF
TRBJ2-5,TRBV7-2,CASSLTGATQYF
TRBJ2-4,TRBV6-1,CASREPGGAKNIQYF
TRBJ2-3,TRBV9,CASSVEGGGTDTQYF
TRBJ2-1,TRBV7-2,CASITSGGRDNEQFF
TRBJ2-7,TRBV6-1,CASSVTTAPVYEQYF
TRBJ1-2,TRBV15,CATSSGITYGYTF
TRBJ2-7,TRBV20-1,CSARPLAGVIYEQYF
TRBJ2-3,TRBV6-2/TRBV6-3,CASSYELFTDTQYF
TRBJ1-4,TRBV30,CAWARGRNEKLFF
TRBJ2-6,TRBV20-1,CSLQNPRSGANVLTF
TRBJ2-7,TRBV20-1,CSANSGRSDYEQYF
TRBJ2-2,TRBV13,CAISHGLAGAFGELFF
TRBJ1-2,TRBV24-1,CATSDLQDGYTF
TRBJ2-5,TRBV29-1,CSVGTPAGETQYF
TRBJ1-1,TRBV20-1,CSALPGQGYERLNTEAFF
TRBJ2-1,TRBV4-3,CASSPGLGIYNEQFF
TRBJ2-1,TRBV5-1,CASTPYRRDSSYNEQFF
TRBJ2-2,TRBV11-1,CASSSRLAGGPKNTGELFF
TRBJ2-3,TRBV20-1,CSAMGPSTDTQYF
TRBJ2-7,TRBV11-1,CASSDRRTSYEQYF
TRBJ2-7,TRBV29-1,CSVAIGQGTEQHF
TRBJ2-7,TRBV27,CASSFRPTSSYEQYF
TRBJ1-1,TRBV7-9,CASSAPDRVSTEAFF
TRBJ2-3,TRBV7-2,CASSLYFSTDTQYF
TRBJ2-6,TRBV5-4,CASTPLRGTSGANVLTF
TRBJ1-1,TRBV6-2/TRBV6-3,CASSYTGFTEAFF
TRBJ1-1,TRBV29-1,CSVEDRWAEAFF
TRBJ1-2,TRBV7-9,CASSLGRRTPYGYTF
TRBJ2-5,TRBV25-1,CASSVAGTGFQETQYF
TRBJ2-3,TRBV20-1,CSAQQGAADTQYF